One sample yielded the 25 T cell receptor beta chains listed below, sequenced in a study of blood T cell repertoires in COVID-19. The protocol was immunoSEQ multiplex PCR, while the TCRdb copy is restricted to in-frame clones and leaves out a portion. This table holds 290,000 or so clones, roughly four fifths found once. What was sequenced was PBMCs or T cells enriched from blood (not recorded which). The source of these receptors is a man aged 35 to 55 who had been exposed to COVID-19.

V usage is TRBV7-9 and J usage is TRBJ1-1; 7 bases fit TRBD1. V dropped 4 bases and J dropped 2; count of bases not matched to a gene: 7. The CDR3 is 15 amino acids. The V gene's germline CDR1 is SEHNR and CDR2 FQNEAQ (reference sequence). The CDR3 reads CASSSRQGVNTEAFF. The CDR3 DNA is TGTGCCAGCAGCTCCCGACAGGGCGTCAACACTGAAGCTTTCTTT.

The V call is TRBV19, the J call TRBJ2-1, with D perhaps TRBD1 (7 bases). The CDR3 extends over 15 amino acids. Germline V gene lookup returns CDR1 LNHDA and CDR2 SQIVND (reference sequence). The ends were cut back, 7 bases at V and 5 bases at J, with 18 bases in the middle. The CDR3 is CASTTWTGGNNEQFF. CDR3 nucleotides: TGTGCCAGTACCACCTGGACAGGAGGGAACAATGAGCAGTTCTTC.

This clone has a handful of counts. The chain joins TRBV18 to TRBJ2-5, with 13 bases aligning to TRBD2. There are 17 residues in the CDR3. V shed 3 bases and J 1 base; nucleotides not matched to a gene: 5. Germline V lookup: CDR1 KGHSH, CDR2 LQKENI. The CDR3 spells CASSPIGLAGVQETQYF. DNA of the CDR3: TGTGCCAGCTCACCCATAGGACTAGCGGGAGTCCAAGAGACCCAGTACTTC.

V is TRBV6-5 and J is TRBJ2-5; D might be TRBD1 (6 bases). The V gene's germline CDR1 is MNHEY and CDR2 SVGAGI. The CDR3 sequence is 12 residues long. Deletions cut 0 bases from V and 12 bases from J, with 11 bases between. Here the CDR3 DNA reads TGTGCCAGCAGTTACTCGACAGGACGGGAGTACTTC. Its protein is CASSYSTGREYF.

This sequence joins TRBV2 and TRBJ2-4, with TRBD1 identical over 7 bases. Looked up from germline, CDR1 is SNHLY and CDR2 is FYNNEI. The CDR3 is 19 residues long. V gave up 6 bases and J gave up 1 base; unmatched junction bases: 18. The CDR3 reads CASSELKMTGRIAKNIQYF. The CDR3 bases are TGTGCCAGCAGCGAACTAAAGATGACAGGGCGTATTGCCAAAAACATTCAGTACTTC.

The J gene is TRBJ2-7, the V gene TRBV5-1; 7 positions match TRBD2. Germline CDR1 reads SGHRS; CDR2 reads YFSETQ. The CDR3 has 14 amino acids. With 1 base clipped from V and 5 bases from J, the junction kept 6 bases outside the gene matches. The CDR3: CASSLWGGRDEQYF. The DNA for the CDR3 is TGCGCCAGCAGCTTGTGGGGGGGACGGGACGAGCAGTACTTC.

J is TRBJ2-7 and V is TRBV19; TRBD1 matches at 7 bases. The CDR3 length is 16 residues. V lost 6 bases, J lost 0 bases, and 11 bases stayed unmatched. Per the germline V gene, CDR1 is LNHDA and CDR2 is SQIVND (reference sequence). CDR3 DNA sequence: TGTGCCAGTAGCAGAAGAGGGGGCGAGAGCTCCTACGAGCAGTACTTC. This codes for CASSRRGGESSYEQYF. The complete variable domain, with remaining parts taken from reference TRBV19 and TRBJ2-7, reads DGGITQSPKYLFRKEGQNVTLSCEQNLNHDAMYWYRQDPGQGLRLIYYSQIVNDFQKGDIAEGYSVSREKKESFPLTVTSAQKNPTAFYLCASSRRGGESSYEQYFGPGTRLTVT.

As for this clone: At one of its ends the junction is not consistent with the germline gene, which may arise from a read error. The CDR3 DNA reads TGTGCCTGGTCTAAGGGACAGGGGTTGGCGGAGGGTTTC. Protein product: CAWSKGQGLAEGF. The chain joins TRBV30 to TRBJ2-7; 10 bases match TRBD1. Germline V gene lookup returns CDR1 GTSNPN and CDR2 SVGIG (reference sequence). The CDR3 runs to 13 residues.

The chain employs TRBV27 and TRBJ1-2; D is undetermined. The CDR3 sequence is 12 residues long. Deletions cut 3 bases from V and 4 bases from J, with 6 bases between. Per germline, CDR1 MNHEY and CDR2 SMNVEV (reference sequence). CDR3 sequence: CASSFSGYGYTF. DNA for the CDR3: TGTGCCAGCAGTTTTAGCGGCTATGGCTACACCTTC.

The chain combines TRBV12-3 or TRBV12-4 with TRBJ1-1; D is unclear. The V end lost 1 base, the J end lost 2 bases, and 5 bases lay between the germline ends. The CDR3 loop spans 13 amino acids. The CDR3 is CASSLVTNTEAFF. Written as DNA, the CDR3 is TGTGCCAGCAGTTTAGTGACAAACACTGAAGCTTTCTTT.

The chain couples TRBV27 to TRBJ2-6, with D possibly being TRBD2 (5 bases). CDR3 length: 14 amino acids. Looked up from germline, CDR1 is MNHEY and CDR2 is SMNVEV (reference sequence). V was trimmed by 7 bases and J by 4 bases, leaving 11 bases between them. As DNA, the CDR3 is TGTGCCAGCACCCTATCGGGAGGGGCCAACGTCCTGACTTTC. This sequence encodes CASTLSGGANVLTF.

The chain is built from TRBV5-4 and TRBJ1-1, with a weak D call TRBD1 (6 bases). Germline V gene sequence: CDR1 SGHNT, CDR2 YYREEE (reference sequence). Trimming stripped 5 bases from V and 5 bases from J, with 7 bases between. CDR3 length equals 11 residues. Here the CDR3 reads CASRQGTEAFF. Written as DNA, the CDR3 is TGTGCCAGCAGGCAGGGGACTGAAGCTTTCTTT.

V usage is TRBV7-3 and J usage is TRBJ2-3, with TRBD2 as a possible D gene (7 bases). The CDR3 covers 15 residues. V was trimmed by 3 bases and J by 5 bases, leaving 15 bases between them. Germline V gene lookup returns CDR1 SGHTA and CDR2 FQGTGA. The CDR3, as DNA: TGTGCCAGCAGCTTTAGGACAGCGGGATTAGATACGCAGTATTTT. It translates to CASSFRTAGLDTQYF.

This chain uses TRBV6-6 with TRBJ1-5; TRBD1 matches 10 bases. V was pared by 4 bases and J by 1 base, with 4 bases of the junction left unmatched. The CDR3 contains 16 residues. Looked up from germline, CDR1 is MNHNY and CDR2 is SVGAGI (reference sequence). The CDR3 spells CASSSGTGASNQPQHF. The CDR3 DNA is TGTGCCAGCAGTTCCGGGACAGGGGCGAGCAATCAGCCCCAGCATTTT.

The genes are TRBV11-2 and TRBJ2-7, with 12 positions matching TRBD2. Per germline, CDR1 SGHAT and CDR2 FQNNGV. The CDR3 extends over 16 amino acids. Unmatched junction bases numbered 4, after V lost 1 base and J lost 3 bases. The chain's CDR3 is CASSLGPSGRVYEQYF. CDR3 DNA sequence: TGTGCCAGCAGCTTAGGCCCTAGCGGGAGGGTCTACGAGCAGTACTTC. The full variable domain, with the rest looked up from reference TRBV11-2 and TRBJ2-7, is EAGVAQSPRYKIIEKRQSVAFWCNPISGHATLYWYQQILGQGPKLLIQFQNNGVVDDSQLPKDRFSAERLKGVDSTLKIQPAKLEDSAVYLCASSLGPSGRVYEQYFGPGTRLTVT.

In this sample, this clone turned up once. The rearrangement joins TRBV6-1 to TRBJ2-7; D possibly corresponds to TRBD1 (5 bases). Trimming removed 1 base from V and 3 bases from J, with 13 bases in between. Germline CDR1 reads MNHNS; CDR2 reads SASEGT. The CDR3 extends over 15 amino acids. CDR3 in amino acids: CASSEGLGADYEQYF. CDR3 DNA: TGTGCCAGCAGTGAAGGTTTAGGGGCCGACTACGAGCAGTACTTC.

The genes are TRBV3-1 (or the pseudogene TRBV3-2) and TRBJ1-5, with no clear D. This CDR3 is 16 amino acids long. In germline, CDR1 is LGHDT, CDR2 YNNKEL (reference sequence). Trimming pared 1 base from V and 6 bases from J, leaving 16 bases between. CDR3 coding DNA: TGTGCCAGCAGCCAAGGTCGGCGGCCCCAAGGTCAGCCCCAGCATTTT. Its protein is CASSQGRRPQGQPQHF.

CDR3 loop: CASSLGLAVVNEQFF. The CDR3 bases are TGTGCCAGCAGCTTAGGTCTAGCGGTAGTCAATGAGCAGTTCTTC. The chain links TRBV11-2 to TRBJ2-1, with 7 bases fitting TRBD2. The germline V gene has CDR1 SGHAT and CDR2 FQNNGV. V gave up 1 base and J gave up 6 bases; unmatched junction bases: 6. This CDR3 contains 15 residues. The variable domain in full, completed from reference TRBV11-2 and TRBJ2-1, reads EAGVAQSPRYKIIEKRQSVAFWCNPISGHATLYWYQQILGQGPKLLIQFQNNGVVDDSQLPKDRFSAERLKGVDSTLKIQPAKLEDSAVYLCASSLGLAVVNEQFFGPGTRLTVL.

The chain uses TRBV11-2 and TRBJ1-1, with D perhaps matching TRBD1 (6 bases). Trimming removed 0 bases at V and 3 bases at J, with 11 bases between. CDR1 SGHAT and CDR2 FQNNGV come from the germline V gene. This CDR3 spans 15 amino acids. CDR3 residues: CASSLEWYRDTEAFF. CDR3 nucleotides: TGTGCCAGCAGCTTAGAATGGTACAGGGACACTGAAGCTTTCTTT.

The chain joins TRBV27 to TRBJ1-4; D unresolved. This CDR3 spans 14 amino acids. Per the germline V gene, CDR1 is MNHEY and CDR2 is SMNVEV (reference sequence). With 5 bases removed from V and 4 bases from J, the gap between germline ends came to 11 bases. The CDR3, as DNA: TGTGCCAGCAGTGAGGCGGATAGTAATGAAAAACTGTTTTTT. This sequence encodes CASSEADSNEKLFF.

J is TRBJ2-7 and V is TRBV5-1, with 7 bases identical to TRBD1. The CDR3 loop spans 18 amino acids. After removal of 2 bases from V and 0 bases from J, the junction contained 14 bases not matched to a gene. The germline V gene has CDR1 SGHRS and CDR2 YFSETQ. The CDR3 nucleotides are TGCGCCAGCAGCTTCCGCGCCGGGACAGCCACTCACTCCTACGAGCAGTACTTC. It translates to CASSFRAGTATHSYEQYF.

The gene calls are TRBV3-1 (or the pseudogene TRBV3-2) and TRBJ1-2, with D unclear. The CDR3 has 12 residues. Between the trimmed V and J ends, which lost 4 bases and 14 bases, there was a span of 17 bases. In germline, CDR1 is LGHDT, CDR2 YNNKEL (reference sequence). The CDR3 sequence: CASSRTEDGQTF. The CDR3, as DNA: TGTGCCAGCAGCCGGACTGAGGACGGGCAAACCTTC.

The CDR3 region is CASSLRSGTAKVGYEQYF. In DNA form, the CDR3 reads TGCGCCAGCAGCTTGCGATCCGGGACAGCTAAGGTTGGGTACGAGCAGTACTTC. The chain has TRBV5-1 and TRBJ2-7, with 7 positions matching TRBD1. The CDR3 contains 18 residues. Germline values: CDR1 SGHRS, CDR2 YFSETQ. V was clipped by 1 base and J by 4 bases; unmatched bases: 17.

This clone turned up a few times. The chain recombines TRBV5-4 with TRBJ1-2; D is undetermined. Germline CDR1 SGHNT, CDR2 YYREEE (reference sequence). V was cut by 1 base and J by 8 bases, with 15 bases left in between. This CDR3 is 14 amino acids long. The CDR3 region has the DNA TGTGCCAGCAGCTTGTACCGCAGAGGTGACGGCTACACCTTC. It yields the protein CASSLYRRGDGYTF.

The gene calls are TRBV11-3 and TRBJ1-2; D is possibly TRBD1 (5 bases). CDR1 SGHNT and CDR2 YENEEA come from the germline V gene. The germline V and J ends were trimmed by 4 bases and 4 bases, with 16 bases remaining between them. This CDR3 is 15 amino acids long. In DNA form, the CDR3 reads TGTGCCAGCAGCTCACCTCGGGACTTGGGCTATGGCTACACCTTC. Amino acid sequence: CASSSPRDLGYGYTF.